The text below deals with one TCR beta chain. Among the patients, aged 18 to 65, hyperthyroidism was newly diagnosed and had lasted under 2 months. The data originate from a study of T cells in Graves' hyperthyroidism and ophthalmopathy. Germline CDR1 is DFQATT and CDR2 is SNEGSKA (reference sequence). V dropped 5 bases and J dropped 6 bases, with 11 bases sitting between them. This CDR3 comprises 13 residues. Amplified TCR beta CDR3 regions derived from RNA transcripts. In the first-round RT-PCR of the TCR CDR3, the HTBI primer set was used. TCRdb independently ran MiXCR on the multiplex PCR reads; one entry per CDR3 protein. The sample lists a few hundred thousand distinct CDR3 sequences, around 45% occurring once.

Sequenced input: peripheral blood or thyroid tissue (not recorded which). This chain uses TRBV20-1 with TRBJ2-6; D may be TRBD1 (6 bases). The receptor was isolated from a woman aged 18-35 years with Graves' hyperthyroidism. CDR3 coding DNA: TGCAGTGCTGACGGGACACCGGCCAACGTCCTGACTTTC. Encoded protein: CSADGTPANVLTF.